This T cell receptor beta chain was sequenced during a study of regulatory T cells in long-lasting Graves disease (dated by TCRdb to 2020 to 2023). At the level of the whole study: Patients with newly diagnosed Graves' disease had been on antithyroid drugs for under 3 months. Peripheral blood TCR sequencing and RNA sequencing compared persistent Graves' disease patients with newly diagnosed Graves' disease patients. The study was conducted in China and was registered as a clinical trial. TCR sequencing covered around 13 persistent and approximately 20 newly diagnosed Graves' disease patients, approximately 33 samples in total. General study outcomes and caveats: Sequencing and analysis were restricted to the TCR beta chain. Only peripheral blood was studied, because thyroid tissue, the primary lesion, was inaccessible. The small sample size was acknowledged by the authors as a limitation that may reduce accuracy. TRBV28, TRBJ1-2 and TRBJ2-5 were preferentially used in persistent disease, while TRBV20-1 and TRBJ2-1 were favored in newly diagnosed disease. Compared with newly diagnosed patients, patients with persistent Graves' disease had lower TCR Shannon entropy and fewer highly expanded clones, which suggests clonal expansion. A larger number of public clonotypes was shared among persistent patients (approximately 2,500) than among newly diagnosed patients (roughly 980).

The table lists this clonotype with many counts. Its antigen is not yet known. No clone much larger than this one lies a single base away; base qualities are absent. The library was obtained by multiplex PCR. For sequencing, an Illumina HiSeq 4000 was employed. TCR beta libraries were built with iRepertoire HTBI primers and Arm-PCR amplification of CDR3 regions. Before sequencing, the PCR products went through gel purification. From the authors' description of their analysis: Across samples, 62 TRBV and approximately 15 TRBJ segments were identified and used for gene usage analysis of CDR3 amino acid clonotypes. COPE and FqMerger were used to merge filtered high-quality paired reads into contigs. BLAST was used to align contigs to IMGT TRBV, TRBD and TRBJ reference genes, and CDR3 was defined according to IMGT. Any clonotype with a frequency above 0.1% was counted as a highly expanded clone. Shannon entropy was used to measure repertoire diversity, and the Gini coefficient was used to measure V-J evenness. A clonotype was considered public if more than one individual shared it. Using fastp trimming at Q25 and MiXCR clonotype assembly, TCRdb reanalyzed the public sequencing data and kept in-frame beta chains. Identical CDR3 protein sequences are pooled into one entry, listed with their most common genes and DNA. TCRdb, not the authors, supplied the V and J calls. The sample has around 250,000 distinct CDR3 sequences on record, around 18% of them singletons. The ten largest account for 11% to 15% of the sample.

The germline V gene provides CDR1 SGHNT and CDR2 YENEEA. V is reduced by 1 base and J by 5 bases, leaving a spacing of 18 bases between them. The CDR3 contains 16 residues, cysteine and phenylalanine counted. Only CDR3 DNA remains: 48 bases, in frame from the first base. The sample's time point, from its label and the paper: newly diagnosed GD, antithyroid drugs for less than 3 months. For both TCR sequencing and RNA sequencing, RNA was extracted from PBMCs using TRIzol. The diagnosis of Graves' disease was made according to American Thyroid Association guidelines. The patients came from an endocrinology department in Xi'an, China. Each patient gave 9 to 10 milliliters of peripheral blood, collected in an EDTA anticoagulant tube. Ficoll Paque Plus density gradient separation was used to isolate PBMCs, and no further T cell sorting was done. An Agilent 2100 Bioanalyzer and agarose gel were used to check RNA quality, while a NanoDrop 2000 measured RNA concentration.

Another study also made use of these data, one on T cells in Graves' hyperthyroidism and ophthalmopathy. From that second study: A patient counted as having stable Graves' hyperthyroidism if no progression to ophthalmopathy occurred over 18 months of follow-up. Hyperthyroidism patients were newly diagnosed, had a disease duration of under 2 months, and were aged 18 to 65 years. Patients with uncontrolled infections, other autoimmune diseases, pregnancy or lactation were excluded. Diagnoses relied on clinical symptoms, serum thyroxine and TRAb, thyroid ultrasound and orbital computed tomography. For the first round of RT-PCR on the TCR CDR3, the HTBI primer set was used together with the Qiagen OneStep RT-PCR kit. Most expanded thyroid clonotypes (frequency above 0.001) were also found in blood, which suggests that blood repertoires may mirror thyroid immune responses. A model built on a 13 V-J signature distinguished ophthalmopathy from stable hyperthyroidism, reaching roughly 88% sensitivity and about 81% specificity in cross-validation and 80%/75% in testing. In validation, progression to ophthalmopathy was predicted by the model with more than 65% sensitivity and under 85% specificity, a median of about 6.4 months before onset. To identify distinguishing TCR V-J signatures, a discovery cohort of around 100 patients was used, comprising 43 with Graves' ophthalmopathy and under 60 with stable Graves' hyperthyroidism. An independent validation cohort of 18 to 20 hyperthyroidism patients and roughly 16 patients who later progressed to ophthalmopathy tested prospective prediction of ophthalmopathy. For training and testing, the 80 to 100 patients in the discovery cohort were randomly divided in a 7:3 ratio. The study also compared thyroid tissue and blood T-cell repertoires from more than five Graves' hyperthyroidism patients. After blood sampling, hyperthyroidism patients were treated with methimazole at a starting dose of 30 mg daily, and ophthalmopathy patients were treated with high-dose intravenous methylprednisolone. Libraries were constructed in a second round of multiplex PCR, after which size selection and purification were performed. The libraries were sequenced on an Illumina HiSeq2000 using paired-end 100 bp reads. SOAPnuke was used to process the raw data, throwing out any read that contained adapters or uncalled bases, had a mean Phred below 15, or lacked an exact constant-primer or identifier match. High-quality paired reads were merged using COPE v1.2.5, and each unique nucleotide sequence was defined as a clonotype. MiTCR v1.1 was used to align clonotypes to the IMGT TRBV, TRBD and TRBJ reference segments. Analysis was restricted to V-J combinations with a frequency above 0.0001, which covered roughly 99% of repertoires. A TCS score was defined as the ratio between F50 (clonal expansion) and ExV (chaos), using BLOSUM62-based TCRdist between CDR3 peptides within each V-J. Welch's t-statistics and random forest reduced roughly 540 V-J features to some 14, which were used in a naive Bayes classifier (R e1071). No statistical method was used to fix the sample size in advance, and group allocation was not hidden from the investigators. According to the paper, TCR Vbeta CDR3 sequencing was carried out on 135 peripheral blood samples, which came from some 41 ophthalmopathy, roughly 75 hyperthyroidism and some 17 progressor patients.

Rearrangement joined TRBV11-3 to TRBJ2-7; matching of 7 bases hints at TRBD2 as the D gene. The receptor comes from a woman in her 30s with Graves disease. Donor details come from another sample of the same person, matched by shared clones. This specimen was peripheral blood mononuclear cells (PBMCs), taken at new diagnosis, from a patient treated with antithyroid drugs. In nucleotides, the sequence is TGTGCCAGCAGCTTAGGAAGAGGGGGGGCCGACCACGAGCAGTACTTC. The encoded protein is CASSLGRGGADHEQYF. Extended through the reference TRBV11-3 and TRBJ2-7 proteins, this CDR3 yields the full variable domain: EAGVVQSPRYKIIEKKQPVAFWCNPISGHNTLYWYLQNLGQGPELLIRYENEEAVDDSQLPKDRFSAERLKGVDSTLKIQPAELGDSAVYLCASSLGRGGADHEQYFGPGTRLTVT.